This T cell receptor (beta chain) is drawn from a study of post-analysis software for immune sequencing data. Unique molecular identifiers were present in the TCR beta cDNA libraries. TCRdb fed the PCR reads into MiXCR, producing one record per CDR3 protein. The sample yields 160,000 or so distinct CDR3 sequences, about 34% seen once. Overall study findings and caveats: People with multiple sclerosis had a significantly lower normalized Chao1 diversity than controls did.

Many counts were recorded for this clonotype. The target antigen is unknown. Sequenced here: blood, sampled after autologous hematopoietic stem cell transplantation. This receptor was taken from a girl between 10 and 17 years old with multiple sclerosis.

CDR3 loop: CASSQDRGFSYEQYF. The CDR3 DNA is TGCGCCAGCAGCCAAGATCGGGGTTTCTCCTACGAGCAGTACTTC. This chain uses TRBV4-3 with TRBJ2-7, with D possibly being TRBD2 (5 bases). CDR3 length equals 15 residues. Germline-derived CDR1 and CDR2 are LGHNA and YSLEER. V dropped 0 bases and J dropped 0 bases, with 9 bases sitting between them.